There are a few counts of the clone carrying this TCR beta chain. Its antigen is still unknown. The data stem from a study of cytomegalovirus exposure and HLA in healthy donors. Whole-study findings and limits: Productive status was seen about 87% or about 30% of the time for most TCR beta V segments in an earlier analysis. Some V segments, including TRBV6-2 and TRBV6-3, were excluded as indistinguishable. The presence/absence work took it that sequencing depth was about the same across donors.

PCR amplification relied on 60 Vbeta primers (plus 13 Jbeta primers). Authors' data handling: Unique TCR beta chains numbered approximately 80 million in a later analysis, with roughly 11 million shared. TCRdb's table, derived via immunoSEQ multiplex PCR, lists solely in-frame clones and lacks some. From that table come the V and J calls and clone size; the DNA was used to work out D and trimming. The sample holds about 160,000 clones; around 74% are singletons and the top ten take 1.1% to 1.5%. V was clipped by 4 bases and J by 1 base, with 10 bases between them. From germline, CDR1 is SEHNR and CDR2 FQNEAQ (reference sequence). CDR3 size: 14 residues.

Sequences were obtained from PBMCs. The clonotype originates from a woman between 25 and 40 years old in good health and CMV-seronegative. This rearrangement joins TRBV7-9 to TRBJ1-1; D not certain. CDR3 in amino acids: CASSSKTQNTEAFF. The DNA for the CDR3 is TGTGCCAGCAGCTCCAAGACACAGAACACTGAAGCTTTCTTT.